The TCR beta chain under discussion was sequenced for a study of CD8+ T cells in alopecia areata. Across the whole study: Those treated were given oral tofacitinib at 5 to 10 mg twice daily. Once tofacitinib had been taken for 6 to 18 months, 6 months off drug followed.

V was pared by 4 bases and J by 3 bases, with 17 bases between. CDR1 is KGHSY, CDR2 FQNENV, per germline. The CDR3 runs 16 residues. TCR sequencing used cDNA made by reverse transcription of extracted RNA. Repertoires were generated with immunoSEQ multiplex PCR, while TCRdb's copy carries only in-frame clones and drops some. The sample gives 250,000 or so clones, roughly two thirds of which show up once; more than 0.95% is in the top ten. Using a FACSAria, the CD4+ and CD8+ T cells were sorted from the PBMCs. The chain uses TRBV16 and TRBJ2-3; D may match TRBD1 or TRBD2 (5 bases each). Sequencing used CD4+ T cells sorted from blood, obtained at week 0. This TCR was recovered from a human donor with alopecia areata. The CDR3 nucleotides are TGTGCCAGCAGCCCCTCCGGGGCCCAAGGGACAGATACGCAGTATTTT. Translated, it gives CASSPSGAQGTDTQYF.